The 10 T cell receptor beta chains reported below all come from one sample, sequenced in a study of OX40 agonist ivuxolimab in advanced cancers. TCRdb's table, derived via immunoSEQ multiplex PCR, lists solely in-frame clones and lacks some. The table shows 70,000 or so clones, with approximately 80% occurring only once. Sequenced material: CD4+ or CD8+ T cells sorted from blood, taken in a trial of the OX40 agonist ivuxolimab. The receptor source for this set is an adult with an advanced solid tumor such as melanoma, head and neck, liver or kidney cancer.

The chain uses TRBV6-6 and TRBJ2-7, with D perhaps matching TRBD2 (5 bases). CDR3 size: 11 residues. Germline V gene sequence: CDR1 MNHNY, CDR2 SVGAGI (reference sequence). V dropped 5 bases and J dropped 4 bases, with 6 bases sitting between them. In DNA, the CDR3 is TGTGCCAGCAGTGAGGGTTACGAGCAGTACGTC. Encoded protein: CASSEGYEQYV.

This chain connects TRBV28 to TRBJ2-7; 8 bases map to TRBD1. The CDR3 is 16 amino acids. CDR1 is MDHEN, CDR2 SYDVKM, per germline. V lost 3 bases, J lost 0 bases, and 7 bases stayed unmatched. The DNA for the CDR3 is TGTGCCAGCAGTTTGTCCGGGACAGGCAGCTCCTACGAGCAGTACGTC. Translating it yields CASSLSGTGSSYEQYV.

V gene TRBV25-1 combines with J gene TRBJ1-2, with D possibly TRBD1 on 5 matching bases. The length of the CDR3 is 13 residues. Trimming took off 5 bases at V and 4 bases at J, with 11 bases between the two ends. Germline V gene sequence: CDR1 MGHDK, CDR2 SYGVNS. DNA for the CDR3: TGTGCCAGCAGTTCCAACGGGGGCTATGGCTACACCTTC. It yields the protein CASSSNGGYGYTF.

The chain carries TRBV5-1 and TRBJ2-3, with D unresolved. This CDR3 comprises 16 residues. Trimming removed 0 bases from V and 1 base from J, with 12 bases in between. From germline, CDR1 is SGHRS and CDR2 YFSETQ. The chain's CDR3 is CASSLEGYTRTDTQYF. The DNA of the CDR3 is TGCGCCAGCAGCTTGGAAGGGTACACTCGCACAGATACGCAGTATTTT.

The rearrangement links TRBV7-9 to TRBJ2-3; the match to TRBD1 covers 7 bases. The germline V gene encodes CDR1 SEHNR and CDR2 FQNEAQ (reference sequence). V trimming: 1 base; J trimming: 0 bases; junction bases outside the gene matches: 10. The CDR3 has 18 amino acids. In DNA, the CDR3 is TGTGCCAGCAGCTTAGGTCGGGCGGACAGGAAAAGCACAGATACGCAGTATTTT. Its translation is CASSLGRADRKSTDTQYF.

This chain uses TRBV28 with TRBJ1-5, with 10 bases identical to TRBD1. Trimming removed 4 bases from V and 5 bases from J; junction bases left unmatched: 8. The CDR3 is made up of 16 amino acids. From germline, CDR1 is MDHEN and CDR2 SYDVKM. This CDR3 reads CASSSTGGEIHQPQHF. As DNA, the CDR3 is TGTGCCAGCAGTTCGACAGGGGGCGAAATTCATCAGCCCCAGCATTTT.

A word on this clone: The junction departs from germline at one end; a sequencing error may be responsible. J is TRBJ2-1 and V is TRBV5-1; maybe TRBD1 (5 bases). The CDR3 consists of 13 residues. Germline loops: CDR1 SGHRS, CDR2 YFSETQ. CDR3 sequence: CIGGAPIYNEQFF. The CDR3, as DNA: TGTATAGGTGGGGCACCGATTTACAATGAGCAGTTCTTC.

For the CDR3, the DNA is TGTGCCAGCAGCTTTCCCGGTGGGAATGGCTACACCTTC. Residues: CASSFPGGNGYTF. The chain uses TRBV5-6 and TRBJ1-2; D is undetermined. The CDR3 loop spans 13 amino acids. Trimming pared 2 bases from V and 6 bases from J, leaving 11 bases between. The germline V gene has CDR1 SGHDT and CDR2 YYEEEE.

This clone is termed medium-sized. The genes are TRBV19 and TRBJ1-1, with D possibly being TRBD1 (5 bases). The V end was cut by 10 bases, the J end by 7 bases, with 19 bases between. This CDR3 region has 13 residues. Germline V gene lookup returns CDR1 LNHDA and CDR2 SQIVND (reference sequence). Written as DNA, the CDR3 is TGTGCCACCGAGCAGGGCTCGGCGGGTGAAGCTTTCTTT. It encodes CATEQGSAGEAFF. Full variable domain (outside the CDR3, taken from reference TRBV19 and TRBJ1-1): DGGITQSPKYLFRKEGQNVTLSCEQNLNHDAMYWYRQDPGQGLRLIYYSQIVNDFQKGDIAEGYSVSREKKESFPLTVTSAQKNPTAFYLCATEQGSAGEAFFGQGTRLTVV.

The chain couples TRBV4-2 to TRBJ1-5, with 7 positions matching TRBD1. The CDR3 totals 13 residues. The germline gives CDR1 LGHNA, CDR2 YNFKEQ. V gave up 4 bases and J gave up 5 bases; unmatched junction bases: 2. The CDR3 sequence: CASSLDRDQPQHF. As DNA, the CDR3 is TGTGCCAGCAGCCTTGACAGGGATCAGCCCCAGCATTTT.